Listed below are T cell receptor beta chains from one sample, sequenced in a study of T cell responses to AZD1222 COVID-19 vaccine. Assay used: immunoSEQ multiplex PCR; TCRdb lists only in-frame clones, some missing. The sample holds roughly 170,000 clones, approximately 86% seen once. Source: peripheral blood, taken on day 0 of AZD1222 vaccination. The receptors derive from an adult in good health. Both conserved end residues are part of each CDR3.

v_call: TRBV7-9; cdr3_aa: CASSFSGTEAFF
v_call: TRBV5-1; cdr3_aa: CASSTGTGAEKLFF
v_call: TRBV7-3; cdr3_aa: CASSLSTSGSYEQYF
v_call: TRBV5-6; cdr3_aa: CASSTTGSDTEAFF
v_call: TRBV21-1; cdr3_aa: CASSSCRQGLGETQYF
v_call: TRBV27; cdr3_aa: CASSLNLGGGTYEQYF
v_call: TRBV7-9; cdr3_aa: CASSLGTGGREKLFF
v_call: TRBV10-3; cdr3_aa: CAIVNTGSSYNEQFF
v_call: TRBV5-1; cdr3_aa: CASSLLAGPPTDTQYF
v_call: TRBV11-2; cdr3_aa: CASSLRTSDEQFF
v_call: TRBV24-1; cdr3_aa: CATSDSGNQGEAFF